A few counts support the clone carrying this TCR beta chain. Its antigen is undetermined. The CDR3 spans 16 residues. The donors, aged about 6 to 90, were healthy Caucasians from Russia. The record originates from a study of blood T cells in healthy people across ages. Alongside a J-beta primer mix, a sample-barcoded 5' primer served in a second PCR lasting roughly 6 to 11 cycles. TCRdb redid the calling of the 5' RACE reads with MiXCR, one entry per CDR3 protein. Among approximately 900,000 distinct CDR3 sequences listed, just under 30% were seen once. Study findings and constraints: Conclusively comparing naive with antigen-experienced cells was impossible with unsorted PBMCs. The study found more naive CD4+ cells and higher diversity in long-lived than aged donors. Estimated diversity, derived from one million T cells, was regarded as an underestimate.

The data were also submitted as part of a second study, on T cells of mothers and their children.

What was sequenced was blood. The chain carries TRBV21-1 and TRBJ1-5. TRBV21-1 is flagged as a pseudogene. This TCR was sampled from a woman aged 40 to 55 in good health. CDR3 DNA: TGTGCCAGCAGCAAAAGCAAGGGAATAGGCAATCAGCCCCAGCATTTT. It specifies CASSKSKGIGNQPQHF.